Each of the 29 T cell receptor beta chains below was sequenced from the same sample in a study of cytomegalovirus exposure and HLA in healthy donors. In the PCR, 60 Vbeta and 13 Jbeta primers were used. Sequencing was performed with immunoSEQ multiplex PCR; in TCRdb, only in-frame clones are kept and a portion is missing. Among approximately 150,000 clones, roughly 80% were seen once, and the ten largest hold 1.3%. The sequencing sample was made of PBMCs. These receptors were taken from a woman between 45 and 65 years old in good health and CMV-seronegative.

V is TRBV7-9 and J is TRBJ1-2; 7 bases match TRBD1. Germline V gives CDR1 SEHNR, CDR2 FQNEAQ (reference sequence). This CDR3 is 13 amino acids long. Trimming removed 6 bases from V and 0 bases from J; junction bases left unmatched: 1. The DNA of the CDR3 is TGTGCCAGCAGGGGACAGACTAACTATGGCTACACCTTC. Translated, it gives CASRGQTNYGYTF. Using reference TRBV7-9 and TRBJ1-2 for the parts outside the CDR3, the full variable domain is DTGVSQNPRHKITKRGQNVTFRCDPISEHNRLYWYRQTLGQGPEFLTYFQNEAQLEKSRLLSDRFSAERPKGSFSTLEIQRTEQGDSAMYLCASRGQTNYGYTFGSGTRLTVV.

Note on this clone: The CDR3 does not close with the conserved phenylalanine or tryptophan, likely indicating a read error. This chain uses TRBV29-1 with TRBJ2-7, with a possible D match to TRBD1 (5 bases). Germline CDR1 and CDR2: SQVTM and ANQGSEA. The CDR3 covers 11 residues. Trimming took 7 bases from V and 3 from J, leaving 10 bases between them. The CDR3 here is CSGSQDYEQYL. The CDR3 DNA follows: TGCAGCGGGTCACAGGACTACGAGCAGTACCTC.

The chain couples TRBV28 to TRBJ1-1; 8 bases are shared with TRBD1. With V trimmed by 6 bases and J by 1 base, 7 bases remained unmatched. This CDR3 contains 15 residues. The V gene's germline CDR1 is MDHEN and CDR2 SYDVKM. CDR3 in DNA: TGTGCCAGCAGCTACGGGGACAGGCGGAACACTGAAGCTTTCTTT. Its protein product is CASSYGDRRNTEAFF. Together with reference TRBV28 and TRBJ1-1, the CDR3 gives the full variable domain: DVKVTQSSRYLVKRTGEKVFLECVQDMDHENMFWYRQDPGLGLRLIYFSYDVKMKEKGDIPEGYSVSREKKERFSLILESASTNQTSMYLCASSYGDRRNTEAFFGQGTRLTVV.

A single count supports this clone. The rearrangement links TRBV19 to TRBJ2-1; TRBD2 might be the D (6 bases). This CDR3 has 16 residues. The germline V and J ends were trimmed by 3 bases and 2 bases, with 14 bases remaining between them. The germline V gene encodes CDR1 LNHDA and CDR2 SQIVND (reference sequence). This chain's CDR3 is CASSILGGAPYNEQFF. The CDR3 DNA follows: TGTGCCAGTAGTATTCTGGGCGGGGCCCCCTACAATGAGCAGTTCTTC.

About this clone: An end of the junction does not agree with germline; a read error may underlie this. The chain joins TRBV19 to TRBJ2-2; TRBD1 matches at 8 bases. This CDR3 is 13 amino acids long. Germline CDR1 is LNHDA and CDR2 is SQIVND (reference sequence). The CDR3 DNA is TGTGCCAGTAGTATAGCAGGGGGCGAGGAGCCGTTTTTT. This translates into CASSIAGGEEPFF.

In this sample, this clone turned up a few times. V and J are TRBV10-3 and TRBJ1-5; weak D call: TRBD1 (5 bases). The V and J ends lost 0 bases and 4 bases respectively, with 7 bases between them. The CDR3 has 14 amino acids. From germline, CDR1 is ENHRY and CDR2 SYGVKD. The CDR3 sequence: CAISESGGNQPQHF. In DNA, the CDR3 is TGTGCCATCAGTGAGTCGGGGGGTAATCAGCCCCAGCATTTT.

The chain is built from TRBV7-9 and TRBJ2-5; maybe TRBD2 (6 bases). The CDR3 length is 16 residues. The germline V gene has CDR1 SEHNR and CDR2 FQNEAQ (reference sequence). The V and J ends lost 2 bases and 5 bases respectively, with 18 bases between them. CDR3 DNA: TGTGCCAGCAGCTTAACGGGGGACCGAATTGGGGAGACCCAGTACTTC. Amino acids: CASSLTGDRIGETQYF.

This sequence joins TRBV11-2 and TRBJ2-7, with 7 bases fitting TRBD1. Germline lookup yields CDR1 SGHAT and CDR2 FQNNGV. The V segment lost 4 bases and the J segment 4 bases; nucleotides outside the gene matches: 13. This CDR3 is 16 amino acids long. CDR3 protein: CASSSYRGPDPYEQYF. CDR3 DNA sequence: TGTGCCAGCAGCTCCTACAGGGGCCCCGACCCATACGAGCAGTACTTC. The variable domain in full, completed from reference TRBV11-2 and TRBJ2-7, reads EAGVAQSPRYKIIEKRQSVAFWCNPISGHATLYWYQQILGQGPKLLIQFQNNGVVDDSQLPKDRFSAERLKGVDSTLKIQPAKLEDSAVYLCASSSYRGPDPYEQYFGPGTRLTVT.

This clone was counted once. The rearrangement links TRBV7-2 to TRBJ2-1; possibly TRBD2 for D (5 bases). The germline V and J ends were trimmed by 2 bases and 7 bases, with 12 bases remaining between them. Germline lookup yields CDR1 SGHTA and CDR2 FQGNSA. This CDR3 is built from 14 residues. The CDR3 sequence: CASSLRGSGNEQFF. In nucleotides, the CDR3 is TGTGCCAGCAGCTTACGCGGATCGGGGAATGAGCAGTTCTTC. The variable domain in full, with the rest retrieved from reference TRBV7-2 and TRBJ2-1, is GAGVSQSPSNKVTEKGKDVELRCDPISGHTALYWYRQSLGQGLEFLIYFQGNSAPDKSGLPSDRFSAERTGGSVSTLTIQRTQQEDSAVYLCASSLRGSGNEQFFGPGTRLTVL.

This clone has a single count. The genes are TRBV28 and TRBJ2-7, with D possibly TRBD1 on 5 matching bases. V was clipped by 5 bases and J by 3 bases, with 8 bases between them. The germline V gene encodes CDR1 MDHEN and CDR2 SYDVKM. There are 12 residues in the CDR3. The CDR3 coding sequence is TGTGCCAGCAGTAAACAGGTCTACGAGCAGTACTTC. It translates to CASSKQVYEQYF.

This clone counts as medium-sized. This chain connects TRBV18 to TRBJ1-1, with D possibly matching TRBD1 (6 bases). Trimming pared 2 bases from V and 3 bases from J, leaving 16 bases between. This CDR3 spans 16 amino acids. The germline CDR1 and CDR2 sequences are KGHSH and LQKENI. This CDR3 reads CASSPKLGEGDTEAFF. The CDR3 DNA is TGTGCCAGCTCACCAAAACTAGGAGAGGGGGACACTGAAGCTTTCTTT.

The genes are TRBV25-1 and TRBJ1-6; weak D call: TRBD1 (6 bases). CDR1 and CDR2 (germline): MGHDK, SYGVNS. Trimming removed 4 bases at V and 1 base at J, with 8 bases between. The CDR3 runs 15 residues. The CDR3 sequence is CASSVTGSYNSPLHF. The CDR3, as DNA: TGTGCCAGCAGTGTCACAGGGTCCTATAATTCACCCCTCCACTTT.

V is TRBV4-3 and J is TRBJ1-3; TRBD1 agrees at 7 bases. CDR3 length: 20 residues. The J segment lost 0 bases and the V segment lost 0 bases, leaving 14 bases of the junction unmatched. Germline V gene sequence: CDR1 LGHNA, CDR2 YSLEER. CDR3 loop: CASSQDTGDVNPYSGNTIYF. As DNA, the CDR3 is TGCGCCAGCAGCCAAGATACAGGGGACGTAAACCCATACTCTGGAAACACCATATATTTT.

The V call is TRBV6-5, the J call TRBJ1-6; 7 nucleotides align to TRBD1. CDR1 is MNHEY, CDR2 SVGAGI, per germline. The V gene end was trimmed by 11 bases and the J gene end by 10 bases; junction bases not matched to a gene: 14. CDR3 length: 14 amino acids. The CDR3 spells CAASSGTVGSPLHF. Here the CDR3 DNA reads TGTGCCGCCAGCTCGGGGACAGTGGGATCACCCCTCCACTTT.

The sample holds one count of this clone. The chain joins TRBV7-2 to TRBJ2-1, with D perhaps matching TRBD1 (6 bases). CDR1 SGHTA and CDR2 FQGNSA come from the germline V gene. There are 12 residues in the CDR3. Trimming stripped 6 bases from V and 10 bases from J, with 13 bases between. This chain's CDR3 is CASSLITGEQFF. The CDR3 DNA reads TGTGCCAGCAGTCTCATAACAGGGGAGCAGTTCTTC.

This chain joins TRBV9 and TRBJ1-1; 9 bases map to TRBD1. Germline V gene data show CDR1 as SGDLS and CDR2 as YYNGEE. This CDR3 is built from 15 residues. The V and J ends lost 3 bases and 1 base, in that order; junction bases with no gene match: 4. CDR3 amino acids: CASSAMTGGNTEAFF. The CDR3 bases are TGTGCCAGCAGCGCCATGACAGGGGGGAACACTGAAGCTTTCTTT.

The chain recombines TRBV10-3 with TRBJ2-3; D not resolved. Per the germline V gene, CDR1 is ENHRY and CDR2 is SYGVKD. V was pared by 4 bases and J by 2 bases, with 10 bases between. The CDR3 runs 14 residues. The CDR3 loop is CAISGSEPTDTQYF. CDR3 sequence (DNA): TGTGCCATCAGTGGGAGCGAGCCCACAGATACGCAGTATTTT.

The genes are TRBV21-1 and TRBJ2-1; the listed D gene, TRBD2, was not tested against the DNA. TRBV21-1 is recorded as a pseudogene. The length of the CDR3 is 15 residues. CDR3 sequence reads: CASSHGGGPYNEQFF. The CDR3 DNA reads TGTGCCAGCAGCCATGGGGGGGGGCCTTACAATGAGCAGTTCTTC.

This clone was seen only a few times. V and J are TRBV4-1 and TRBJ2-7, with 12 nucleotides matching TRBD2. Looked up from germline, CDR1 is MGHRA and CDR2 is YSYEKL. This CDR3 contains 15 residues. Trimming removed 2 bases from V and 5 bases from J; junction bases left unmatched: 4. CDR3 residues: CASSQLGLAGNEQYF. The CDR3 bases are TGCGCCAGCAGCCAACTCGGACTAGCGGGAAACGAGCAGTACTTC.

The gene calls are TRBV25-1 and TRBJ1-1; 9 bases are a match to TRBD1. CDR1 and CDR2 (germline): MGHDK, SYGVNS. This CDR3 comprises 15 residues. With 9 bases clipped from V and 0 bases from J, the junction kept 8 bases outside the gene matches. CDR3 in amino acids: CASQRQGGLNTEAFF. The CDR3, as DNA: TGTGCCAGTCAGAGACAGGGGGGACTGAACACTGAAGCTTTCTTT. The variable domain in full, with the rest retrieved from reference TRBV25-1 and TRBJ1-1, is EADIYQTPRYLVIGTGKKITLECSQTMGHDKMYWYQQDPGMELHLIHYSYGVNSTEKGDLSSESTVSRIRTEHFPLTLESARPSHTSQYLCASQRQGGLNTEAFFGQGTRLTVV.

This clone was recorded once. The chain combines TRBV11-1 with TRBJ2-5; tentative D call: TRBD1 (6 bases). The CDR3 is 15 amino acids. From germline, CDR1 is SGHAT and CDR2 FQDESV (reference sequence). With 4 bases removed from V and 5 bases from J, the gap between germline ends came to 17 bases. The CDR3, as DNA: TGTGCCAGCAGCTCCTCTGCAGGGGCTAGGGAGACCCAGTACTTC. Translated, it gives CASSSSAGARETQYF.

The V call is TRBV28, the J call TRBJ1-4; D gene uncertain. The germline CDR1 and CDR2 sequences are MDHEN and SYDVKM. This CDR3 comprises 15 residues. V lost 4 bases and J 3 bases, leaving 12 bases between the germline ends. The CDR3 nucleotides read TGTGCCAGCAGTTCGAATAGCCGGGCTAATGAAAAACTGTTTTTT. Residues: CASSSNSRANEKLFF.

The V call is TRBV6-4, the J call TRBJ1-6; D call uncertain. Between the trimmed V and J ends, which lost 6 bases and 9 bases, there was a span of 12 bases. The CDR3 is 13 residues long. The germline V gene encodes CDR1 MRHNA and CDR2 SNTAGT. The CDR3 sequence is CASRDRGLSPLHF. The DNA for the CDR3 is TGTGCCAGCAGGGATCGAGGTCTTTCACCCCTCCACTTT.

The chain combines TRBV11-2 with TRBJ2-7, with 8 bases lining up with TRBD2. Germline trimming cut 5 bases from V and 3 bases from J; bases unmatched to any gene: 6. This CDR3 is built from 14 residues. Germline CDR1 SGHAT, CDR2 FQNNGV. The DNA of the CDR3 is TGTGCCAGCAGCCTGGGACTAGGCATCTACGAGCAGTACTTC. This codes for CASSLGLGIYEQYF.

The gene calls are TRBV7-2 and TRBJ2-7, with 11 bases identical to TRBD2. The CDR3 consists of 14 residues. The J segment lost 2 bases and the V segment lost 5 bases, leaving 2 bases of the junction unmatched. Germline V lookup: CDR1 SGHTA, CDR2 FQGNSA. This CDR3 is CASSPSGGTYEQYF. CDR3 DNA sequence: TGTGCCAGCAGCCCTAGCGGGGGGACCTACGAGCAGTACTTC.

The chain uses TRBV10-3 and TRBJ1-2; 8 bases line up with TRBD1. Germline V gives CDR1 ENHRY, CDR2 SYGVKD. The CDR3 contains 16 residues. V shed 7 bases and J 0 bases; nucleotides not matched to a gene: 10. The CDR3 region is CAITNTDRDTNYGYTF. The CDR3 DNA reads as TGTGCCATCACCAATACGGACAGGGACACTAACTATGGCTACACCTTC.

V is TRBV7-2 and J is TRBJ1-2, with D maybe TRBD1 (6 bases). The germline V gene has CDR1 SGHTA and CDR2 FQGNSA. The CDR3 has 16 amino acids. With 1 base removed from V and 1 base from J, the gap between germline ends came to 13 bases. This CDR3 reads CASSLVGGPGNYGYTF. CDR3 DNA: TGTGCCAGCAGCTTAGTGGGGGGGCCCGGTAACTATGGCTACACCTTC.

With regard to this clone: One end of the junction does not line up with germline, which may come from a read error. The J gene is TRBJ1-2, the V gene TRBV5-1; possibly TRBD1 for D (5 bases). The CDR3 length is 13 residues. CDR1 is SGHRS and CDR2 is YFSETQ in the germline V gene. The CDR3 DNA reads TGCGCCAGCCGCGCGGACACGTTCGCTATGGAGTTCTTC. As protein: CASRADTFAMEFF.

V usage is TRBV5-1 and J usage is TRBJ1-1; 11 nucleotides match TRBD1. This CDR3 is built from 15 residues. Germline V gene data show CDR1 as SGHRS and CDR2 as YFSETQ. The trim removed 3 bases at V and 5 bases at J, leaving 6 bases unmatched. As DNA, the CDR3 is TGCGCCAGCAGCTATAGAGGACAGGGGGCAACTGAAGCTTTCTTT. Translation gives CASSYRGQGATEAFF. The whole variable domain, filled in from reference TRBV5-1 and TRBJ1-1, reads KAGVTQTPRYLIKTRGQQVTLSCSPISGHRSVSWYQQTPGQGLQFLFEYFSETQRNKGNFPGRFSGRQFSNSRSEMNVSTLELGDSALYLCASSYRGQGATEAFFGQGTRLTVV.